This T cell receptor beta chain was obtained from a study of T cells after yellow fever vaccination. V lost 5 bases to trimming and J lost 4 bases; unmatched junction nucleotides: 7. The CDR3 is 14 amino acids. Germline CDR1 and CDR2: SGHAT and FQNNGV. This clonotype has only a few counts. TCRdb passed the 5' RACE reads through MiXCR, listing each CDR3 protein once. In the table there are around 150,000 distinct CDR3 sequences, approximately 6.8% of which are singletons. V usage is TRBV11-2 and J usage is TRBJ1-2; 7 positions agree with TRBD1. The clonotype originates from a man in his late teens or twenties who received the YFV17D yellow fever vaccine. The starting material was CD4+ T cells sorted from PBMCs, obtained around 5 days after the first yellow fever vaccination. The CDR3 here is CASSQETGPYGYTF. In nucleotides, the CDR3 is TGTGCCAGCAGCCAAGAGACAGGGCCCTATGGCTACACCTTC.